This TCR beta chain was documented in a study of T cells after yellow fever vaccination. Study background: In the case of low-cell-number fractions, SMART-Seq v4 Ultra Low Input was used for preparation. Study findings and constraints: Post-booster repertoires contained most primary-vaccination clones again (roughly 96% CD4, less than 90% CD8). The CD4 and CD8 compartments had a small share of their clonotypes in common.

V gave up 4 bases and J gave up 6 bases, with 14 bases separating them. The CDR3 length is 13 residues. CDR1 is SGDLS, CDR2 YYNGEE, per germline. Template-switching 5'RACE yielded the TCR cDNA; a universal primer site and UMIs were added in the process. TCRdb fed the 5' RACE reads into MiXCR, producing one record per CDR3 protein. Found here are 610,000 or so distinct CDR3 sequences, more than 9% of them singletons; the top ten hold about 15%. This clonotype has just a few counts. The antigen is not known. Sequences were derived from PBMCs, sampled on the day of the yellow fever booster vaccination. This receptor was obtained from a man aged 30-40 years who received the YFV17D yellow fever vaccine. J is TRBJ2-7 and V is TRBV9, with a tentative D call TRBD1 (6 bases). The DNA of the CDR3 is TGTGCCAGCAGCACGGTGGGGGCCGGCGAGCAGTACTTC. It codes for CASSTVGAGEQYF.